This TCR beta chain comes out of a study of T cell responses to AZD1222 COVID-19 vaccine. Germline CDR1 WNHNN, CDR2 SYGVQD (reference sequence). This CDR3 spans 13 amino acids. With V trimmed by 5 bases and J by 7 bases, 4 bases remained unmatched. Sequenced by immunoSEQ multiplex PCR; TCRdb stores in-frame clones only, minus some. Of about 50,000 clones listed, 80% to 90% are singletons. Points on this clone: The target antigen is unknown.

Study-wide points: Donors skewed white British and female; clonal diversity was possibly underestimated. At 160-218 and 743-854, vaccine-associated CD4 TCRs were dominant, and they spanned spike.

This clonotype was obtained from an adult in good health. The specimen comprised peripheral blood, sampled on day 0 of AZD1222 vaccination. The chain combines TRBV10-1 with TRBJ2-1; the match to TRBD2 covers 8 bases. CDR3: CASSPSGGNEQFF. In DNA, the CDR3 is TGCGCCAGCAGTCCGAGCGGGGGAAATGAGCAGTTCTTC.